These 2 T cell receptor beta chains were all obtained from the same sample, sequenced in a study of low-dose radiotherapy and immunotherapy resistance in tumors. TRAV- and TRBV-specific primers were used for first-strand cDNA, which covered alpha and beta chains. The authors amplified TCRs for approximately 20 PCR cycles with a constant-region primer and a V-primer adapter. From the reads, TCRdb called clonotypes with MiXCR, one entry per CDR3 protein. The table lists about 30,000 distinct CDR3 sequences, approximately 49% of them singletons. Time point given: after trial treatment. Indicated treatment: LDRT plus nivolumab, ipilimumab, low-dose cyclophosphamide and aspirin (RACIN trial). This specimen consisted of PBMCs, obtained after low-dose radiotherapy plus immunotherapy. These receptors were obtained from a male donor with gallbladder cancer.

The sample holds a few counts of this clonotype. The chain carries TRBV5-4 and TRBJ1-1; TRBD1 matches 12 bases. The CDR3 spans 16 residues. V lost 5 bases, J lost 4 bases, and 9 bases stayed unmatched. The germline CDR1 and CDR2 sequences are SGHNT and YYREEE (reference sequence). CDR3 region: CASRFGTGGAFTEAFF. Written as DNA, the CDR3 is TGTGCCAGCAGATTCGGGACAGGGGGCGCCTTCACTGAAGCTTTCTTT.

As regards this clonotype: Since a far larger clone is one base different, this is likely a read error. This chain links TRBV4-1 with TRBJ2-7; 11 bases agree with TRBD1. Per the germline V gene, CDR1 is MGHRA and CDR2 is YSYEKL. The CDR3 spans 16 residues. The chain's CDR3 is CVSSFVPGTGGYEQYF. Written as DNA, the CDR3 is TGCGTCAGCAGCTTTGTGCCCGGGACAGGGGGCTACGAGCAGTACTTC.